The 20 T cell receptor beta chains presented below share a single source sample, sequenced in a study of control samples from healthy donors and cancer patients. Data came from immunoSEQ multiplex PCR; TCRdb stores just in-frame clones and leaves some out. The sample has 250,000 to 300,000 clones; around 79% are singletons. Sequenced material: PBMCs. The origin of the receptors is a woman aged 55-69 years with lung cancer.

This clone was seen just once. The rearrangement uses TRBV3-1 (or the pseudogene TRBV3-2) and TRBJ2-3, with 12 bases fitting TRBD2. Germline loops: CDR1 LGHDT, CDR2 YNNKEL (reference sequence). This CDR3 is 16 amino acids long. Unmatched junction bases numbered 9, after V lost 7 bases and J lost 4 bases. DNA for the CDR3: TGTGCCAGCAACCTCCTAGCGGGGGGGGCAGCAGATACGCAGTATTTT. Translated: CASNLLAGGAADTQYF.

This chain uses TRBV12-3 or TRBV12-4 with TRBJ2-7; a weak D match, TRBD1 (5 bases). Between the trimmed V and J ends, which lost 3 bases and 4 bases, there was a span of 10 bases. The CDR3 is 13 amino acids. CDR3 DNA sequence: TGTGCCAGCAGTTTGGACATTGGATACGAGCAGTACTTC. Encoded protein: CASSLDIGYEQYF.

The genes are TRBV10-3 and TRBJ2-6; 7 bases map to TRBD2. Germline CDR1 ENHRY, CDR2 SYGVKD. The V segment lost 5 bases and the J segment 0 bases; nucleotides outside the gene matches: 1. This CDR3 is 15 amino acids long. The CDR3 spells CAISRGGSGANVLTF. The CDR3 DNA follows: TGTGCCATCAGTCGCGGGGGCTCTGGGGCCAACGTCCTGACTTTC.

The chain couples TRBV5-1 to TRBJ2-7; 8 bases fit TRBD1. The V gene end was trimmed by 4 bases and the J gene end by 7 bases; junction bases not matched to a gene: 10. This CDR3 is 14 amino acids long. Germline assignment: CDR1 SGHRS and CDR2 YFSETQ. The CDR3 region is CASSPSQGAWEQYF. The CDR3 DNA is TGCGCCAGCAGCCCTTCCCAGGGGGCGTGGGAGCAGTACTTC.

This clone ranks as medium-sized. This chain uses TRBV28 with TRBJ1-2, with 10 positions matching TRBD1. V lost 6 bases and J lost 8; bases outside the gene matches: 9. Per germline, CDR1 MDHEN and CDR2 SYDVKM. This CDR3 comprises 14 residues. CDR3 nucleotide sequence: TGTGCCAGCAGAACCCAGACAGGGGGCTGGGGCTACACCTTC. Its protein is CASRTQTGGWGYTF.

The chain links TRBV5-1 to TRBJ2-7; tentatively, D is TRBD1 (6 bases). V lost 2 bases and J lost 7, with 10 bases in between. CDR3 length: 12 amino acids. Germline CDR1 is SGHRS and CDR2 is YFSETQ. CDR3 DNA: TGCGCCAGCAGCTTCAGGGGCGGAGAGCAGTACTTC. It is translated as CASSFRGGEQYF.

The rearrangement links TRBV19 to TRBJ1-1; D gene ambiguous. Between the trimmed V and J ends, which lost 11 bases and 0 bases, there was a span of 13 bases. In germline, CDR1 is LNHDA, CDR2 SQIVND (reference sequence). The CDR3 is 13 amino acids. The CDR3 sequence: CAGVDHMNTEAFF. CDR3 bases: TGTGCCGGGGTGGACCACATGAACACTGAAGCTTTCTTT.

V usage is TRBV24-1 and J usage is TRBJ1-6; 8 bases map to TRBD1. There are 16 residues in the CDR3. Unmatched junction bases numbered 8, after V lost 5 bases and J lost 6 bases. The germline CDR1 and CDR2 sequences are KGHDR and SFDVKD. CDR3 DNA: TGTGCCACCAGTGCCCCCCGGACAGGGACTAATTCACCCCTCCACTTT. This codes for CATSAPRTGTNSPLHF.

The CDR3 loop reads CASSPGQLGEQFF. Here the CDR3 DNA reads TGTGCCAGCAGCCCGGGACAATTGGGTGAGCAGTTCTTC. V usage is TRBV7-9 and J usage is TRBJ2-1, with D tentatively TRBD1 (6 bases). CDR1 is SEHNR, CDR2 FQNEAQ, per germline (reference sequence). Trimming cost V 5 bases and J 9 bases, with 14 bases left between them. The CDR3 is 13 amino acids. Using reference TRBV7-9 and TRBJ2-1 for the parts outside the CDR3, the full variable domain is DTGVSQNPRHKITKRGQNVTFRCDPISEHNRLYWYRQTLGQGPEFLTYFQNEAQLEKSRLLSDRFSAERPKGSFSTLEIQRTEQGDSAMYLCASSPGQLGEQFFGPGTRLTVL.

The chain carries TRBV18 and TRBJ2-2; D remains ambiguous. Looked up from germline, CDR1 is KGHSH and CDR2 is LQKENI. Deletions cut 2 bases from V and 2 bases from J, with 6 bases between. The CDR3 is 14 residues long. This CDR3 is CASSPGLNTGELFF. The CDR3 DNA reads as TGTGCCAGCTCACCAGGCCTCAACACCGGGGAGCTGTTTTTT.

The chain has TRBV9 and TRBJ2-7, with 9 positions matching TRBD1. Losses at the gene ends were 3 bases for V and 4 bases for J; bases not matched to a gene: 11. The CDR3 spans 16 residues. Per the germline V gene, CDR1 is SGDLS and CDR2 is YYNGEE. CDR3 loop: CASSARGGTGSYEQYF. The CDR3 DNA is TGTGCCAGCAGCGCTCGGGGCGGGACAGGGTCTTACGAGCAGTACTTC.

The CDR3 protein is CASSFLRTYEQYF. The CDR3 region has the DNA TGTGCCAGCAGCTTTCTCAGAACCTACGAGCAGTACTTC. The gene calls are TRBV11-2 and TRBJ2-7; D is unresolved. Germline assignment: CDR1 SGHAT and CDR2 FQNNGV. The CDR3 sequence is 13 residues long. V lost 3 bases to trimming and J lost 2 bases, with 8 bases between them. Combining the CDR3 with reference TRBV11-2 and TRBJ2-7 gives the whole variable domain EAGVAQSPRYKIIEKRQSVAFWCNPISGHATLYWYQQILGQGPKLLIQFQNNGVVDDSQLPKDRFSAERLKGVDSTLKIQPAKLEDSAVYLCASSFLRTYEQYFGPGTRLTVT.

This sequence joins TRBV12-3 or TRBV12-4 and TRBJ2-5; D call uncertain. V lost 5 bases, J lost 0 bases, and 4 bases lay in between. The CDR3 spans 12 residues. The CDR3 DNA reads TGTGCCAGCAGTCGGTACCAAGAGACCCAGTACTTC. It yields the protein CASSRYQETQYF.

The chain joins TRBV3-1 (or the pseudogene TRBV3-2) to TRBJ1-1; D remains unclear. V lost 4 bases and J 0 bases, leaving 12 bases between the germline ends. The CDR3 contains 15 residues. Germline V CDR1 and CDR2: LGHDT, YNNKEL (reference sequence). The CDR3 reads CASSPGRTMNTEAFF. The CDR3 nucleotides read TGTGCCAGCAGCCCGGGTAGGACCATGAACACTGAAGCTTTCTTT.

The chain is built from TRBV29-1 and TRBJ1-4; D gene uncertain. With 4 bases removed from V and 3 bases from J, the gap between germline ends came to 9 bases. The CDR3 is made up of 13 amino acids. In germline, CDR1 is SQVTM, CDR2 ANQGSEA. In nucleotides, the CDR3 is TGCAGCGTTGTGGGCCGAGCTAATGAAAAACTGTTTTTT. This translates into CSVVGRANEKLFF.

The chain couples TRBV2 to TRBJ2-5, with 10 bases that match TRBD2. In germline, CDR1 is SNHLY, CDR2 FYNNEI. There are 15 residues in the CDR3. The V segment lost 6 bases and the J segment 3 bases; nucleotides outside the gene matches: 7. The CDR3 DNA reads TGTGCCAGCAGCGCGACTAGCGGGCTGAAAGAGACCCAGTACTTC. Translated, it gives CASSATSGLKETQYF.

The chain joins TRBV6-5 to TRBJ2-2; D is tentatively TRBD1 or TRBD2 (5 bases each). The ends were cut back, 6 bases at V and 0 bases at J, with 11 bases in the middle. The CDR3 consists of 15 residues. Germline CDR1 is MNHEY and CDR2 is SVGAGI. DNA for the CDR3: TGTGCCAGCAGCAGGGACGCTGCGAACACCGGGGAGCTGTTTTTT. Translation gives CASSRDAANTGELFF.

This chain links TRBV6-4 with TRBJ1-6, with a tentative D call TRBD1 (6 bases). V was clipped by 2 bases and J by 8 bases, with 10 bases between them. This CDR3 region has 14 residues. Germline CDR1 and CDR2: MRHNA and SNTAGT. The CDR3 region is CASSDGGAYSPLHF. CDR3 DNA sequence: TGTGCCAGCAGTGACGGGGGGGCCTATTCACCCCTCCACTTT.

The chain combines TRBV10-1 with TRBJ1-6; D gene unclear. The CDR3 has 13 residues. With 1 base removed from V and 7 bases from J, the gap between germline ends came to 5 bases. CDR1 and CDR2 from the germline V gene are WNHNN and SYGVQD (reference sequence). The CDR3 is CASSEWRNSPLHF. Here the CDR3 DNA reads TGCGCCAGCAGTGAGTGGAGGAATTCACCCCTCCACTTT.

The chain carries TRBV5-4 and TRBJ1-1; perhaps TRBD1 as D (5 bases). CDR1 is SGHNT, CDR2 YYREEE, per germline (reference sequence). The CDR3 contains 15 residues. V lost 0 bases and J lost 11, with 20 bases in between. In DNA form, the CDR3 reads TGTGCCAGCAGCTTGGCGTCTGGGCCAGGGAGTAGGGCTTTCTTT. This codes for CASSLASGPGSRAFF.